These T cell receptor beta chains were read from a single sample in a study of post-analysis software for immune sequencing data. TCRdb re-called the PCR reads through MiXCR, storing one row per CDR3 protein. Of 650,000 to 900,000 distinct CDR3 sequences listed, 46% are singletons. The sequenced sample consisted of blood. The origin of the receptors is a girl aged 5 to 17 with multiple sclerosis. CDR3s leave out the opening cysteine and the closing phenylalanine or tryptophan. Expanded clones are given a class, and other clones once, few, many or no size at all.

clone size	J gene	V gene	CDR3 protein
few	NA	TRBV12-3/TRBV12-4	ASTHSGSHSVYEQY
NA	TRBJ1-5	TRBV28	ASSLLRGYQPQH
NA	TRBJ1-4	TRBV7-2	AGSPETGRRNEKLF
few	TRBJ2-7	TRBV7-9	ASSSEDSGEQY
many	TRBJ2-6	TRBV20-1	SARKESGANVLT
NA	TRBJ1-1	TRBV19	ASSRWTAAGNTEAF
NA	TRBJ2-5	TRBV29-1	SVDRPGTGVQETQY
few	TRBJ2-7	TRBV4-3	ASSHGLTSSYEQY
NA	TRBJ2-1	TRBV7-2	ASSLGLAYNEQF
many	TRBJ2-5	TRBV7-2	ASSSPDLYQETQY
few	NA	TRBV28	ASSIIGTSRETQY
once	TRBJ1-4	TRBV28	ASNRDTGREKLF
NA	TRBJ2-1	TRBV3-1	ASSQVSAYNEQF
few	TRBJ2-7	TRBV20-1	SAPRPTYEQY
NA	TRBJ2-6	TRBV25-1	ASSAANVLT
NA	TRBJ2-3	TRBV25-1	ASSVRPSGRSTDTQY
NA	TRBJ2-6	TRBV28	ASTALTSGANVLT
NA	TRBJ2-7	TRBV7-6	ASSASGFVEQY